Following are 24 T cell receptor beta chains from one sample sequenced in a study of blood T cell repertoires in COVID-19. The repertoire was sequenced with immunoSEQ multiplex PCR; TCRdb's copy has only in-frame clones and lacks some. The repertoire holds more than 200,000 clones, with 84% as singletons. Sequenced sample: PBMCs or T cells enriched from blood (not recorded which). The source of these receptors is a man aged 55 to 69 who had recovered from COVID-19.

V and J are TRBV19 and TRBJ2-7; 8 bases agree with TRBD2. Germline V gene sequence: CDR1 LNHDA, CDR2 SQIVND (reference sequence). V shed 5 bases, J shed 3 bases, and the junction held 6 bases outside the gene matches. This CDR3 has 14 amino acids. CDR3 sequence reads: CASSSREGFYEQYF. As DNA, the CDR3 is TGTGCCAGTAGTTCCCGGGAGGGATTCTACGAGCAGTACTTC. Full variable domain (missing parts from reference TRBV19 and TRBJ2-7): DGGITQSPKYLFRKEGQNVTLSCEQNLNHDAMYWYRQDPGQGLRLIYYSQIVNDFQKGDIAEGYSVSREKKESFPLTVTSAQKNPTAFYLCASSSREGFYEQYFGPGTRLTVT.

This clone was recorded only once. The chain couples TRBV6-6 to TRBJ1-2; D may be TRBD1 (6 bases). Germline V gives CDR1 MNHNY, CDR2 SVGAGI (reference sequence). V was trimmed by 5 bases and J by 4 bases, leaving 14 bases between them. The CDR3 is made up of 14 amino acids. The CDR3 DNA reads TGTGCCAGCAGTGCGGTCCCGGACAGCTATGGCTACACCTTC. This translates into CASSAVPDSYGYTF.

The chain couples TRBV18 to TRBJ2-1; the match to TRBD2 covers 7 bases. CDR1 is KGHSH, CDR2 LQKENI, per germline. This CDR3 is 14 amino acids long. V gave up 3 bases and J gave up 7 bases; unmatched junction bases: 6. The CDR3 bases are TGTGCCAGCTCACCGGGAGGGGCGCGAAATGAGCAGTTCTTC. Its translation: CASSPGGARNEQFF.

The chain recombines TRBV11-3 with TRBJ2-2, with D uncertain. The CDR3 is made up of 14 amino acids. Germline V gene lookup returns CDR1 SGHNT and CDR2 YENEEA. V was shortened by 8 bases and J by 0 bases, with 10 bases between the two germline ends. The CDR3 is CASAQFANTGELFF. In DNA form, the CDR3 reads TGTGCCAGCGCTCAGTTCGCGAACACCGGGGAGCTGTTTTTT.

The rearrangement joins TRBV5-5 to TRBJ1-1, with D possibly matching TRBD1 (6 bases). V gave up 4 bases and J gave up 4 bases, with 11 bases separating them. This CDR3 is 13 amino acids long. The germline V gene encodes CDR1 SGHKS and CDR2 YYEKEE (reference sequence). In DNA, the CDR3 is TGTGCCAGCAGCCAGGGGATTGGCACTGAAGCTTTCTTT. Translating gives CASSQGIGTEAFF.

The V call is TRBV20-1, the J call TRBJ2-1; tentatively, D is TRBD2 (7 bases). Trimming left V 3 bases short and J 3 bases short, with 18 bases between. Germline CDR1 and CDR2: DFQATT and SNEGSKA (reference sequence). The length of the CDR3 is 16 residues. CDR3 DNA sequence: TGCAGTGCTAGTCCGAGAGGGGGGGGCTTCTACAATGAGCAGTTCTTC. Its translation is CSASPRGGGFYNEQFF.

V gene TRBV12-5 combines with J gene TRBJ1-5; maybe TRBD1 (6 bases). The CDR3 spans 14 residues. V was cut by 1 base and J by 5 bases, with 9 bases left in between. Germline V lookup: CDR1 LGHNT, CDR2 FRNRAP. The CDR3 bases are TGTGCTAGTGGTTTGGCACAGGGTGATCAGCCCCAGCATTTT. Translating gives CASGLAQGDQPQHF.

V and J are TRBV18 and TRBJ1-5; 11 bases are shared with TRBD1. Germline assignment: CDR1 KGHSH and CDR2 LQKENI. V was clipped by 5 bases and J by 6 bases; unmatched bases: 6. The CDR3 is 15 amino acids. CDR3: CASSWGQGGLQPQHF. Here the CDR3 DNA reads TGTGCCAGCTCATGGGGACAGGGGGGCCTTCAGCCCCAGCATTTT.

The J gene is TRBJ1-2, the V gene TRBV10-3; TRBD1 is a possible D gene (5 bases). Trimming took 7 bases from V and 0 from J, leaving 12 bases between them. The CDR3 runs 14 residues. The germline V gene encodes CDR1 ENHRY and CDR2 SYGVKD. In DNA, the CDR3 is TGTGCCATCATGGACACAACTGCTAACTATGGCTACACCTTC. Amino acids: CAIMDTTANYGYTF.

V is TRBV2 and J is TRBJ1-1; possibly TRBD1 for D (6 bases). Trimming took off 4 bases at V and 2 bases at J, with 11 bases between the two ends. Germline CDR1 reads SNHLY; CDR2 reads FYNNEI. The CDR3 loop spans 14 amino acids. The CDR3 DNA reads as TGTGCCAGCAGTGGACAGGTTGAAAACACTGAAGCTTTCTTT. As protein: CASSGQVENTEAFF.

V usage is TRBV5-1 and J usage is TRBJ2-3; 7 bases map to TRBD1. This CDR3 is 15 amino acids long. The trim removed 1 base at V and 2 bases at J, leaving 4 bases unmatched. CDR1 SGHRS and CDR2 YFSETQ come from the germline V gene. CDR3 sequence (DNA): TGCGCCAGCAGCTTGCCCCAGGGGGACACAGATACGCAGTATTTT. This encodes CASSLPQGDTDTQYF.

This clone appeared a single time. The J gene is TRBJ1-1, the V gene TRBV25-1; D gene ambiguous. The CDR3 has 14 amino acids. Germline V gene data show CDR1 as MGHDK and CDR2 as SYGVNS. V gave up 10 bases and J gave up 4 bases, with 19 bases separating them. CDR3 nucleotide sequence: TGTGCCACCCGTCCACACGAAGGGAGCACTGAAGCTTTCTTT. Its protein is CATRPHEGSTEAFF.

The chain couples TRBV18 to TRBJ1-2; 7 bases are a match to TRBD1. J gave up 4 bases and V 1 base, and 3 bases lay outside the gene matches. CDR1 KGHSH and CDR2 LQKENI come from the germline V gene. The CDR3 sequence is 14 residues long. The CDR3 spells CASSPLRDSYGYTF. The CDR3 coding sequence is TGTGCCAGCTCACCACTAAGGGACAGCTATGGCTACACCTTC.

V and J are TRBV2 and TRBJ1-2; D is possibly TRBD1 (5 bases). Trimming took 6 bases from V and 4 from J, leaving 12 bases between them. The length of the CDR3 is 13 residues. Germline V lookup: CDR1 SNHLY, CDR2 FYNNEI. The CDR3 bases are TGTGCCAGCAGGAGCGGGACGGCCTATGGCTACACCTTC. Its translation is CASRSGTAYGYTF.

V usage is TRBV11-3 and J usage is TRBJ2-3, with D tentatively TRBD1 (6 bases). Deletions cut 8 bases from V and 1 base from J, with 13 bases between. The CDR3 is 14 amino acids. From germline, CDR1 is SGHNT and CDR2 YENEEA. CDR3 in amino acids: CASRRGGGTDTQYF. CDR3 DNA sequence: TGTGCCAGCCGTCGAGGGGGAGGCACAGATACGCAGTATTTT.

This clone has just one count. The chain is built from TRBV19 and TRBJ1-2; 7 bases align to TRBD1. The CDR3 has 16 residues. CDR1 and CDR2 from the germline V gene are LNHDA and SQIVND (reference sequence). V lost 4 bases and J lost 4; bases outside the gene matches: 12. Written as DNA, the CDR3 is TGTGCCAGTAGTACACGGACAGGATCGGCTGGCTATGGCTACACCTTC. It is translated as CASSTRTGSAGYGYTF.

V usage is TRBV18 and J usage is TRBJ1-6; D is uncertain. Germline values: CDR1 KGHSH, CDR2 LQKENI. There are 17 residues in the CDR3. Trimming removed 3 bases from V and 0 bases from J, with 12 bases in between. This CDR3 reads CASSPAGGSSYNSPLHF. The CDR3 region has the DNA TGTGCCAGCTCACCGGCAGGCGGGAGCTCCTATAATTCACCCCTCCACTTT.

This clone showed up just once. The chain links TRBV4-1 to TRBJ1-1; D call uncertain. Germline values: CDR1 MGHRA, CDR2 YSYEKL. Trimming stripped 3 bases from V and 1 base from J, with 9 bases between. The CDR3 has 14 residues. The chain's CDR3 is CASSHLGENTEAFF. CDR3 DNA: TGCGCCAGCAGCCATTTAGGAGAGAACACTGAAGCTTTCTTT.

This sequence joins TRBV7-8 and TRBJ1-2, with D possibly being TRBD1 (5 bases). This CDR3 spans 17 amino acids. V was clipped by 1 base and J by 2 bases, with 17 bases between them. Per germline, CDR1 SGHVS and CDR2 FQNEAQ. The CDR3 coding sequence is TGTGCCAGCAGCTTAGTAATAAGACAGAGTACCAACTATGGCTACACCTTC. It encodes CASSLVIRQSTNYGYTF. The variable domain in full, with the rest retrieved from reference TRBV7-8 and TRBJ1-2, is GAGVSQSPRYKVAKRGQDVALRCDPISGHVSLFWYQQALGQGPEFLTYFQNEAQLDKSGLPSDRFFAERPEGSVSTLKIQRTQQEDSAVYLCASSLVIRQSTNYGYTFGSGTRLTVV.

The chain employs TRBV10-3 and TRBJ1-6, with D possibly TRBD1 on 5 matching bases. Per germline, CDR1 ENHRY and CDR2 SYGVKD. The CDR3 extends over 17 amino acids. The V and J ends lost 2 bases and 7 bases respectively, with 18 bases between them. The CDR3 DNA sequence: TGTGCCATCAGTGAGGACAGCCAAACCTATTCCAATTCACCCCTCCACTTT. It yields the protein CAISEDSQTYSNSPLHF.

This chain links TRBV29-1 with TRBJ1-2, with D unresolved. The CDR3 consists of 11 residues. Trimming removed 4 bases at V and 2 bases at J, with 5 bases between. Germline loops: CDR1 SQVTM, CDR2 ANQGSEA. CDR3 region: CSVAQNYGYTF. The CDR3 bases are TGCAGCGTTGCGCAGAACTATGGCTACACCTTC.

The rearrangement links TRBV19 to TRBJ1-4; 11 nucleotides align to TRBD1. CDR1 and CDR2 from the germline V gene are LNHDA and SQIVND (reference sequence). The CDR3 loop spans 16 amino acids. J lost 0 bases, V lost 10 bases, and 7 bases had no gene match. CDR3 DNA sequence: TGTGCCACTTCGGACAGGGGGCGGGCAACTAATGAAAAACTGTTTTTT. Protein: CATSDRGRATNEKLFF. Looking up the rest from reference TRBV19 and TRBJ1-4 gives the full variable domain: DGGITQSPKYLFRKEGQNVTLSCEQNLNHDAMYWYRQDPGQGLRLIYYSQIVNDFQKGDIAEGYSVSREKKESFPLTVTSAQKNPTAFYLCATSDRGRATNEKLFFGSGTQLSVL.

The rearrangement links TRBV6-5 to TRBJ1-2; 7 nucleotides agree with TRBD1. Looked up from germline, CDR1 is MNHEY and CDR2 is SVGAGI. Trimming at V came to 2 bases and at J to 7 bases, leaving 7 bases not matched to a gene. CDR3 length: 14 residues. Here the CDR3 reads CASSYGTEGAGYTF. The CDR3 nucleotides are TGTGCCAGCAGTTACGGGACAGAGGGAGCTGGCTACACCTTC.

The rearrangement joins TRBV9 to TRBJ2-1; 15 positions agree with TRBD2. Germline V CDR1 and CDR2: SGDLS, YYNGEE. V dropped 4 bases and J dropped 6; count of bases not matched to a gene: 8. The CDR3 has 17 residues. The CDR3 DNA sequence: TGTGCCAGCAGCTATGGACTAGCGGGGGGGCGTAGCAATGAGCAGTTCTTC. Translation gives CASSYGLAGGRSNEQFF.